These T cell receptor beta chains were read from a single sample in a study of cytomegalovirus exposure and HLA in healthy donors. This table comes from immunoSEQ multiplex PCR, and its TCRdb copy is limited to in-frame clones, with some not included. Here the sample spans approximately 200,000 clones, 65% to 90% being singletons. Sequencing was carried out using PBMCs. Source of these receptors: a girl aged 5-17 years in good health and CMV-seronegative. Both conserved end residues are part of each CDR3. Fields, in order: J gene, clone size, CDR3 length, V gene, D gene, CDR3 DNA, CDR3 protein. A D gene is named only where the DNA matches it firmly. Size is omitted from some rows. Given values are once, few, many or a class for expanded clones.

j_gene: TRBJ2-7
abundance: .
len: 13
v_gene: TRBV28
d_gene: TRBD1
CDR3nt: TGTGCCAGCAGTGACAGGGATCCCTACGAGCAGTACTTC
CDR3aa: CASSDRDPYEQYF

j_gene: TRBJ1-1
abundance: .
len: 14
v_gene: TRBV7-2
d_gene: .
CDR3nt: TGTGCCAGCAGCTTAGAGCTCACGGGCACTGAAGCTTTCTTT
CDR3aa: CASSLELTGTEAFF

j_gene: TRBJ1-2
abundance: .
len: 13
v_gene: TRBV21-1
d_gene: .
CDR3nt: TGTGCCACAGTTAGACAGCAGTTCGTCGGCTACACCTTC
CDR3aa: CATVRQQFVGYTF

j_gene: TRBJ1-5
abundance: .
len: 15
v_gene: TRBV28
d_gene: .
CDR3nt: TGTGCCAGCGGGGGGGAAGGGGGTAGCAATCAGCCCCAGCATTTT
CDR3aa: CASGGEGGSNQPQHF

j_gene: TRBJ1-2
abundance: .
len: 14
v_gene: TRBV2
d_gene: TRBD1
CDR3nt: TGTGCCAGCACCGGACAGGGTCGGGGCCATGGCTACACCTTC
CDR3aa: CASTGQGRGHGYTF

j_gene: TRBJ2-3
abundance: .
len: 14
v_gene: TRBV5-1
d_gene: .
CDR3nt: TGCGCCAGCAGCCTCCAAGAAACGGGAGATACGCAGTATTTT
CDR3aa: CASSLQETGDTQYF

j_gene: TRBJ2-5
abundance: .
len: 13
v_gene: TRBV7-2
d_gene: .
CDR3nt: TGTGCCAGCAGCCCTATAGATCAAGAGACCCAGTACTTC
CDR3aa: CASSPIDQETQYF

j_gene: TRBJ2-2
abundance: .
len: 15
v_gene: TRBV29-1
d_gene: TRBD1
CDR3nt: TGCAGCGCTGGGACAGGGGCGGGGAACACCGGGGAGCTGTTTTTT
CDR3aa: CSAGTGAGNTGELFF

j_gene: TRBJ1-1
abundance: .
len: 15
v_gene: TRBV6-1
d_gene: .
CDR3nt: TGTGCCAGCAGTGAACGTATGGCAGTGAACACTGAAGCTTTCTTT
CDR3aa: CASSERMAVNTEAFF

j_gene: TRBJ1-2
abundance: .
len: 13
v_gene: TRBV7-2
d_gene: .
CDR3nt: TGTGCCAGCAGCTTATCTGAGGTTTATGGCTACACCTTC
CDR3aa: CASSLSEVYGYTF

j_gene: TRBJ2-3
abundance: .
len: 16
v_gene: TRBV19
d_gene: .
CDR3nt: TGTGCCAGTAGTATTTACGGGGGAGTAAGCACAGATACGCAGTATTTT
CDR3aa: CASSIYGGVSTDTQYF

j_gene: TRBJ1-1
abundance: .
len: 13
v_gene: TRBV18
d_gene: .
CDR3nt: TGTGCCAGCTCACCACCATCGTCCACTGAAGCTTTCTTT
CDR3aa: CASSPPSSTEAFF

j_gene: TRBJ2-1
abundance: .
len: 17
v_gene: TRBV4-2
d_gene: TRBD2
CDR3nt: TGTGCCAGCAGCGGCTCCCCTTCTGCGGGAGGGGGTTATGAGCAGTTCTTC
CDR3aa: CASSGSPSAGGGYEQFF

j_gene: TRBJ2-7
abundance: .
len: 14
v_gene: TRBV28
d_gene: .
CDR3nt: TGTGCCAGCAGTTTGGGGGGGGGCCTATACGAGCAGTACTTC
CDR3aa: CASSLGGGLYEQYF

j_gene: TRBJ2-7
abundance: .
len: 14
v_gene: TRBV6-1
d_gene: TRBD1
CDR3nt: TGTGCCAGCAGTGCGGACAGGCTCCTTGGGGAGCAGTACTTC
CDR3aa: CASSADRLLGEQYF

j_gene: TRBJ2-7
abundance: once
len: 14
v_gene: TRBV7-9
d_gene: .
CDR3nt: TGTGCCAGCAGCCTAGTCCGCGGGAAAGGCGAGCAGTACTTC
CDR3aa: CASSLVRGKGEQYF

j_gene: TRBJ1-1
abundance: .
len: 14
v_gene: TRBV6-5
d_gene: .
CDR3nt: TGTGCCAGCAGCCGCGACAGGCTGAACACTGAAGCTTTCTTT
CDR3aa: CASSRDRLNTEAFF

j_gene: TRBJ2-7
abundance: few
len: 14
v_gene: TRBV21-1
d_gene: .
CDR3nt: TGTGCCAGCAGGCGAGGGACAGGGGGGTACGAGCAGTACTTC
CDR3aa: CASRRGTGGYEQYF

j_gene: TRBJ1-1
abundance: .
len: 16
v_gene: TRBV7-9
d_gene: TRBD1
CDR3nt: TGTTCCAGCAGCGGCCAAAGGACAGGGGCCCCCACTGAAGCTTTCTTT
CDR3aa: CSSSGQRTGAPTEAFF

j_gene: TRBJ2-1
abundance: .
len: 15
v_gene: TRBV4-2
d_gene: TRBD2
CDR3nt: TGTGCCAGCAGCCAAGTCGGGGGGGGCCTGTATGAGCAGTTCTTC
CDR3aa: CASSQVGGGLYEQFF

j_gene: TRBJ1-2
abundance: few
len: 15
v_gene: TRBV5-5
d_gene: TRBD1
CDR3nt: TGTGCCAGCAGCATAGCCCAGGGACAGGGGGGTGGCTACACCTTC
CDR3aa: CASSIAQGQGGGYTF

j_gene: TRBJ2-1
abundance: once
len: 15
v_gene: TRBV4-1
d_gene: .
CDR3nt: TGCGCCAGCAGCCCACTAGCAAGCTCCTACAATGAGCAGTTCTTC
CDR3aa: CASSPLASSYNEQFF

j_gene: TRBJ2-1
abundance: once
len: 18
v_gene: TRBV5-4
d_gene: TRBD2
CDR3nt: TGTGCCAGCAGCTTGGCGTTCCGGGCGGGAGTAGGTTATAATGAGCAGTTCTTC
CDR3aa: CASSLAFRAGVGYNEQFF

j_gene: TRBJ1-1
abundance: few
len: 13
v_gene: TRBV7-8
d_gene: .
CDR3nt: TGTGCCAGCAGCCGTCCTATGAACACTGAAGCTTTCTTT
CDR3aa: CASSRPMNTEAFF

j_gene: TRBJ2-1
abundance: .
len: 12
v_gene: TRBV9
d_gene: TRBD1
CDR3nt: TGTGCCAGCAGCGTTACAGGGGGTGAGCAGTTCTTC
CDR3aa: CASSVTGGEQFF

j_gene: TRBJ2-1
abundance: .
len: 14
v_gene: TRBV29-1
d_gene: TRBD1
CDR3nt: TGCAGCGTGGGAAAACAGGGGGCGCGGAATGAGCAGTTCTTC
CDR3aa: CSVGKQGARNEQFF

j_gene: TRBJ1-5
abundance: .
len: 13
v_gene: TRBV5-8
d_gene: .
CDR3nt: TGTGCCAGCAGCTTGGGAAGGGGACAGCCCCAGCATTTT
CDR3aa: CASSLGRGQPQHF

j_gene: TRBJ1-2
abundance: .
len: 14
v_gene: TRBV10-3
d_gene: TRBD1
CDR3nt: TGTGCCATCAGTTTGACAGGGGGATCCTATGGCTACACCTTC
CDR3aa: CAISLTGGSYGYTF

j_gene: TRBJ1-5
abundance: .
len: 14
v_gene: TRBV28
d_gene: .
CDR3nt: TGTGCCAGCAGTCCAACGGGGGAACCTCAGCCCCAGCATTTT
CDR3aa: CASSPTGEPQPQHF

j_gene: TRBJ2-3
abundance: few
len: 15
v_gene: TRBV7-9
d_gene: .
CDR3nt: TGTGCCAGCAGCCACGGGCTAGCAGACGCAGATACGCAGTATTTT
CDR3aa: CASSHGLADADTQYF

j_gene: TRBJ1-2
abundance: .
len: 12
v_gene: TRBV28
d_gene: .
CDR3nt: TGTGCCACGACCGGGACATTCTATGGCTACACCTTC
CDR3aa: CATTGTFYGYTF

j_gene: TRBJ1-2
abundance: once
len: 14
v_gene: TRBV29-1
d_gene: TRBD1
CDR3nt: TGCAGCGTAACTACCGGGACAGGGTCTAATGGCTACACCTTC
CDR3aa: CSVTTGTGSNGYTF

j_gene: TRBJ2-7
abundance: .
len: 13
v_gene: TRBV6-5
d_gene: .
CDR3nt: TGTGCCAGCAGTTACAGACAAAGCTACGAGCAGTACTTC
CDR3aa: CASSYRQSYEQYF

j_gene: TRBJ1-4
abundance: .
len: 13
v_gene: TRBV29-1
d_gene: .
CDR3nt: TGCAGCGTTGGTTCAGTCATAAATGAAAAACTGTTTTTT
CDR3aa: CSVGSVINEKLFF

j_gene: TRBJ2-5
abundance: .
len: 15
v_gene: TRBV5-4
d_gene: .
CDR3nt: TGTGCCAGCAGCTTGGAGGGCCAGGGCCAAGAGACCCAGTACTTC
CDR3aa: CASSLEGQGQETQYF

j_gene: TRBJ2-1
abundance: .
len: 16
v_gene: TRBV5-8
d_gene: .
CDR3nt: TGTGCCAGCAGCTTTATTCCGGGACTGATCAACAATGAGCAGTTCTTC
CDR3aa: CASSFIPGLINNEQFF

j_gene: TRBJ1-2
abundance: .
len: 14
v_gene: TRBV7-9
d_gene: TRBD1
CDR3nt: TGTGCCAGCAGCTTGGGTCAGGGGGACTATGGCTACACCTTC
CDR3aa: CASSLGQGDYGYTF

j_gene: TRBJ2-3
abundance: .
len: 14
v_gene: TRBV28
d_gene: TRBD1
CDR3nt: TGTGCCAGCAGATTTGGACAGGGCACAGATACGCAGTATTTT
CDR3aa: CASRFGQGTDTQYF

j_gene: TRBJ2-5
abundance: .
len: 18
v_gene: TRBV4-2
d_gene: .
CDR3nt: TGTGCCAGCAGCCAAGAAACCCTGGGAATTGGAGGGCAAGAGACCCAGTACTTC
CDR3aa: CASSQETLGIGGQETQYF

j_gene: TRBJ1-2
abundance: .
len: 12
v_gene: TRBV28
d_gene: .
CDR3nt: TGTGCCAGCACCCCAGGCCGGGGAGGCTACACCTTC
CDR3aa: CASTPGRGGYTF

j_gene: TRBJ2-5
abundance: .
len: 16
v_gene: TRBV7-9
d_gene: TRBD1
CDR3nt: TGTGCCAGCAGCTTAGAGGGACAGGGCAGGGGAGAGACCCAGTACTTC
CDR3aa: CASSLEGQGRGETQYF

j_gene: TRBJ2-5
abundance: .
len: 14
v_gene: TRBV4-3
d_gene: .
CDR3nt: TGCGCCAGCAGCCAAGAACGCCGGGGAGAGACCCAGTACTTC
CDR3aa: CASSQERRGETQYF

j_gene: TRBJ1-5
abundance: .
len: 12
v_gene: TRBV28
d_gene: .
CDR3nt: TGTGCCAGCGGACAGCCCAATCAGCCCCAGCATTTT
CDR3aa: CASGQPNQPQHF

j_gene: TRBJ2-7
abundance: .
len: 14
v_gene: TRBV5-1
d_gene: .
CDR3nt: TGCGCCAGCAGCTTGGGAAAAAGCTCCTACGAGCAGTACTTC
CDR3aa: CASSLGKSSYEQYF

j_gene: TRBJ2-3
abundance: .
len: 16
v_gene: TRBV10-1
d_gene: TRBD2
CDR3nt: TGCGCCAGCAGTGACAGGACTAGCGGGAACGCAGATACGCAGTATTTT
CDR3aa: CASSDRTSGNADTQYF

j_gene: TRBJ2-3
abundance: .
len: 16
v_gene: TRBV11-1
d_gene: TRBD2
CDR3nt: TGTGCCAGCAGCTTAGTTAGCGGGGGGATAACAGATACGCAGTATTTT
CDR3aa: CASSLVSGGITDTQYF

j_gene: TRBJ2-3
abundance: .
len: 15
v_gene: TRBV7-3
d_gene: .
CDR3nt: TGTGCCAGCAGTATTTTTTCGGGGAGCACAGATACGCAGTATTTT
CDR3aa: CASSIFSGSTDTQYF

j_gene: TRBJ2-7
abundance: .
len: 13
v_gene: TRBV11-2
d_gene: TRBD2
CDR3nt: TGTGCCAGCAACCAGGGACTAGCGGGAGAGCAGTACTTC
CDR3aa: CASNQGLAGEQYF

j_gene: TRBJ2-7
abundance: .
len: 17
v_gene: TRBV5-1
d_gene: TRBD2
CDR3nt: TGCGCCAGCAGGCTACTACTACAGCGGGAGGGCCCGGACGAGCAGTACTTC
CDR3aa: CASRLLLQREGPDEQYF

j_gene: TRBJ2-7
abundance: .
len: 13
v_gene: TRBV18
d_gene: TRBD2
CDR3nt: TGTGCCAGCTCACCGGGACTAGCGGGCGAGCAGTACTTC
CDR3aa: CASSPGLAGEQYF

j_gene: TRBJ2-7
abundance: .
len: 13
v_gene: TRBV7-3
d_gene: TRBD1
CDR3nt: TGTGCCAGCAGTCAGGGACAGGGAAGCGAGCAGTACTTC
CDR3aa: CASSQGQGSEQYF

j_gene: TRBJ2-2
abundance: few
len: 14
v_gene: TRBV11-2
d_gene: .
CDR3nt: TGTGCCAGCAGCTTTGTGAGCGACACCGGGGAGCTGTTTTTT
CDR3aa: CASSFVSDTGELFF

j_gene: TRBJ2-5
abundance: .
len: 14
v_gene: TRBV9
d_gene: TRBD2
CDR3nt: TGTGCCAGCAGCCTCGCGGGGGGCTTTGAGACCCAGTACTTC
CDR3aa: CASSLAGGFETQYF